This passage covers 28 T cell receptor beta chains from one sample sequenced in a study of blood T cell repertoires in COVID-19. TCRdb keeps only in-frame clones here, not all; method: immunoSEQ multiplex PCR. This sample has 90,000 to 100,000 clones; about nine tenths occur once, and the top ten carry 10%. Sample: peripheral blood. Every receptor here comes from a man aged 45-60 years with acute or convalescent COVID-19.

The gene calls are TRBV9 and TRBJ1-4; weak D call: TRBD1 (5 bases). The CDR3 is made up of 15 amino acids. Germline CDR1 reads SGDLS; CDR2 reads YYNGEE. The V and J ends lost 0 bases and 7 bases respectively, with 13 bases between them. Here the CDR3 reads CASSVAAGRGEKLFF. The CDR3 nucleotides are TGTGCCAGCAGCGTAGCGGCAGGGCGGGGTGAAAAACTGTTTTTT.

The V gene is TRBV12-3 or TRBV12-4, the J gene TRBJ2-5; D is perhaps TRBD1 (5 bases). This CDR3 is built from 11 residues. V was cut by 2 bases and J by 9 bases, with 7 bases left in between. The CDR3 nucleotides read TGTGCCAGCAGTTTATCAGGGTCCCAGTACTTC. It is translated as CASSLSGSQYF.

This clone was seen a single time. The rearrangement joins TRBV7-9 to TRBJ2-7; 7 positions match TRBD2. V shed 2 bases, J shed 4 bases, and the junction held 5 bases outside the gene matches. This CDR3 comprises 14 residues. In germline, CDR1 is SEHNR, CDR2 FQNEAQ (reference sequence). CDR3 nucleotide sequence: TGTGCCAGCAGCTTATCGGCGGGAGTTTACGAGCAGTACTTC. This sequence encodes CASSLSAGVYEQYF.

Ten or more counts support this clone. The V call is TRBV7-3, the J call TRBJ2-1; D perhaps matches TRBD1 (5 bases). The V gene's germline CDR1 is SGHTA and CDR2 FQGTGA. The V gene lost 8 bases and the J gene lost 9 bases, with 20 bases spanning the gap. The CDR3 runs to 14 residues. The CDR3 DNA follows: TGTGCCAGCGCACCCCGCGCAGGGCTGAGTGAGCAGTTCTTC. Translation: CASAPRAGLSEQFF.

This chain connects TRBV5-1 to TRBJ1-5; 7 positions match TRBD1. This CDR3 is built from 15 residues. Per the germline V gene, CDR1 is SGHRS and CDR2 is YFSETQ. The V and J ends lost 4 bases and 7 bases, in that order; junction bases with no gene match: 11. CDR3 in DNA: TGCGCCAGCAGCCCAGGACAGGAGATGGGCCAGCCCCAGCATTTT. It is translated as CASSPGQEMGQPQHF.

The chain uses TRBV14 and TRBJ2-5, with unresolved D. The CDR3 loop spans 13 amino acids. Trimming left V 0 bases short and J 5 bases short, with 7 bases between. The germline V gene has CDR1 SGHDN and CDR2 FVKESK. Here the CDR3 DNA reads TGTGCCAGCAGCCAAGATCTAACGGAGACCCAGTACTTC. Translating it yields CASSQDLTETQYF.

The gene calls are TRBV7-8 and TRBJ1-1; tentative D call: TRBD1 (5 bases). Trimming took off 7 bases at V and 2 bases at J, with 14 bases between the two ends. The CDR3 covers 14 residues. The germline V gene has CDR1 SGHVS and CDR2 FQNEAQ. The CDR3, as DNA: TGTGCCAGCACATTCAGGGATTTTAACACTGAAGCTTTCTTT. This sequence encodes CASTFRDFNTEAFF.

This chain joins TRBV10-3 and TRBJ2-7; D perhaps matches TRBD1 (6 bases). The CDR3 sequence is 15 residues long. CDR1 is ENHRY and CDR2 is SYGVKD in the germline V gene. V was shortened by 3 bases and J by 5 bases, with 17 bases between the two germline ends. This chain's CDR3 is CAISDRKQGSNEQYF. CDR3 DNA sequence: TGTGCCATCAGTGATCGGAAACAGGGAAGCAACGAGCAGTACTTC.

The CDR3 bases are TGTGCCAGCAGCTTCGAGGTCAGGGGTGAGCAGTTCTTC. The encoded protein is CASSFEVRGEQFF. The genes are TRBV5-6 and TRBJ2-1; weak D call: TRBD1 (6 bases). Trimming shortened V by 2 bases and J by 9 bases, and 12 bases separated the two germline ends. CDR1 is SGHDT and CDR2 is YYEEEE in the germline V gene. CDR3 length: 13 amino acids.

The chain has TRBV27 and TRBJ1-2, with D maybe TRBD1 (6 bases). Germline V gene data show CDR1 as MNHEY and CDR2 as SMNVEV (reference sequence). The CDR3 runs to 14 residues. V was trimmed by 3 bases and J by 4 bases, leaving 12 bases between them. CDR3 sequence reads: CASSFQGLGYGYTF. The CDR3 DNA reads TGTGCCAGCAGTTTCCAGGGGCTTGGCTATGGCTACACCTTC.

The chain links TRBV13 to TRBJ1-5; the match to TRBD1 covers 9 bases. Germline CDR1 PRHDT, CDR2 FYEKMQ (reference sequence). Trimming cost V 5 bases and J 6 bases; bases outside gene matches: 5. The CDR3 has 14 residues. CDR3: CASSLGTGSQPQHF. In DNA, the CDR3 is TGTGCCAGCAGCCTCGGGACAGGGAGTCAGCCCCAGCATTTT.

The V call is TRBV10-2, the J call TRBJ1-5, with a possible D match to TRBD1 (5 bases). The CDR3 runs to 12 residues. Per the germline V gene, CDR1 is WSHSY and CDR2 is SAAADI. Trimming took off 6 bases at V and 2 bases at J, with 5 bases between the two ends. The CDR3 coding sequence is TGCGCCAGCAGAGGGGGCAATCAGCCCCAGCATTTT. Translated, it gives CASRGGNQPQHF.

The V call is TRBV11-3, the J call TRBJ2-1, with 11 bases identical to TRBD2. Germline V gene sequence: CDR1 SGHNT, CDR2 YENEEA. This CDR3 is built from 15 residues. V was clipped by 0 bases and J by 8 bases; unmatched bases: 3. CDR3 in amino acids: CASSLEGLAEHEQFF. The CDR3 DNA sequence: TGTGCCAGCAGCTTAGAGGGACTAGCGGAACATGAGCAGTTCTTC.

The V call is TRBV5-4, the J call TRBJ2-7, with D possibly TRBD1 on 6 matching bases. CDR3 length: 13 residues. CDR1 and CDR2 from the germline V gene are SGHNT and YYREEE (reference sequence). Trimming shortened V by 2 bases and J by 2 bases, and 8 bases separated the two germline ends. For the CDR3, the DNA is TGTGCCAGCAGCTTTAAGGGGGCCTACGAGCAGTACTTC. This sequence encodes CASSFKGAYEQYF.

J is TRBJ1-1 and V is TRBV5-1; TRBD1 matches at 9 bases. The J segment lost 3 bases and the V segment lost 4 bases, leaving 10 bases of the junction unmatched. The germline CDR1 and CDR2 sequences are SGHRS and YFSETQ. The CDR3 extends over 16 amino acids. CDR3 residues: CASSPREDRGDTEAFF. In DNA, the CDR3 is TGCGCCAGCAGCCCGCGTGAAGACAGGGGGGACACTGAAGCTTTCTTT.

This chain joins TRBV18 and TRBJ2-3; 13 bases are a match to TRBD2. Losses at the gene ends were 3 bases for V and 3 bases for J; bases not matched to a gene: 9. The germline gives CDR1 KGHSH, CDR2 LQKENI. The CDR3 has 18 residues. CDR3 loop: CASSPLPRTSGRTDTQYF. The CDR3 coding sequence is TGTGCCAGCTCACCCCTTCCTCGGACTAGCGGGAGAACAGATACGCAGTATTTT.

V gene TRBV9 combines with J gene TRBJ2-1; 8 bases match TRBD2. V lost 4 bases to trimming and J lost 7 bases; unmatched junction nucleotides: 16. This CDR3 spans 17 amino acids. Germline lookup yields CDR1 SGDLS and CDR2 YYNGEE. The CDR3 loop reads CASSPLPQAGVKNEQFF. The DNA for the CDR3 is TGTGCCAGCAGCCCCCTGCCCCAAGCGGGAGTAAAAAATGAGCAGTTCTTC.

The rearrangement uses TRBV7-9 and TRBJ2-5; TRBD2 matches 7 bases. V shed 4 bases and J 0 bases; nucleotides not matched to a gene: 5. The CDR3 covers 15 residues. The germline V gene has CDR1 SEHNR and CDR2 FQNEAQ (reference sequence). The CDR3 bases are TGTGCCAGCAGCTGGGGAGCGGGGTACCAAGAGACCCAGTACTTC. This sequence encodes CASSWGAGYQETQYF.

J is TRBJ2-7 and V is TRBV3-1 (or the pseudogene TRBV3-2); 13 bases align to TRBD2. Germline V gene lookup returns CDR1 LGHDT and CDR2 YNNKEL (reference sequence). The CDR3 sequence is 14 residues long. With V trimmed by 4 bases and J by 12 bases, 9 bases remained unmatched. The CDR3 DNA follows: TGTGCCAGCAGCCCACTAGCGGGAGGGTCGTCAGCGTACTTC. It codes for CASSPLAGGSSAYF.

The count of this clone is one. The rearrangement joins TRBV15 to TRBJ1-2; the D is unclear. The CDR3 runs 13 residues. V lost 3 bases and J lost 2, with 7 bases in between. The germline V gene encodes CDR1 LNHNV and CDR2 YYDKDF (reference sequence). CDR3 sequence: CATSSEINYGYTF. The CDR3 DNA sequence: TGTGCCACCAGCAGTGAGATAAACTATGGCTACACCTTC. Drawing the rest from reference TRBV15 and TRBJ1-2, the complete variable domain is DAMVIQNPRYQVTQFGKPVTLSCSQTLNHNVMYWYQQKSSQAPKLLFHYYDKDFNNEADTPDNFQSRRPNTSFCFLDIRSPGLGDTAMYLCATSSEINYGYTFGSGTRLTVV.

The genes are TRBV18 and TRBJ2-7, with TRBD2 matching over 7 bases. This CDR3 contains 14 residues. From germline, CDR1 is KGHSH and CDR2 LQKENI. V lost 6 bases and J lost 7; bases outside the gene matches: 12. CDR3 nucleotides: TGTGCCAGCTCGTTAACAGGACAAGCGGGAGAGCAGTACTTC. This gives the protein CASSLTGQAGEQYF.

As DNA, the CDR3 is TGTGCCAGCAGTTCGACAGGGGAAAAACTGTTTTTT. Translation: CASSSTGEKLFF. The chain recombines TRBV13 with TRBJ1-4, with TRBD1 matching over 7 bases. Germline CDR1 reads PRHDT; CDR2 reads FYEKMQ (reference sequence). The CDR3 covers 12 residues. V lost 6 bases and J lost 8; bases outside the gene matches: 3.

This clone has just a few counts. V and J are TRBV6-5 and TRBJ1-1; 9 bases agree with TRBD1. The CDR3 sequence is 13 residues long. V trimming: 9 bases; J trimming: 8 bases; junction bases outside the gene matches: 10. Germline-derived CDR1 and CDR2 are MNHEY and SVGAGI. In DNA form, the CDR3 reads TGTGCCAGTGGTGGGACAGGGATTGCGGAAGCTTTCTTT. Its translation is CASGGTGIAEAFF.

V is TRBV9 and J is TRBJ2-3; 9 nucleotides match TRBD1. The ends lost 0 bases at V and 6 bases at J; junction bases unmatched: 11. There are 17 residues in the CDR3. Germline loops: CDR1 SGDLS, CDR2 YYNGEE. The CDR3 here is CASSVDPPGQGIDTQYF. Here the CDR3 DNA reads TGTGCCAGCAGCGTAGACCCCCCGGGACAGGGTATCGATACGCAGTATTTT.

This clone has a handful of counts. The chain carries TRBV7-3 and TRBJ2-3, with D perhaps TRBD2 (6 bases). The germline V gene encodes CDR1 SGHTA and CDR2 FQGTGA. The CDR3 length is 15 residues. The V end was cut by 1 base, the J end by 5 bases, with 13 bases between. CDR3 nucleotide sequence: TGTGCCAGCAGCTTAAACGCGGGAAATCTAGATACGCAGTATTTT. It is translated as CASSLNAGNLDTQYF.

Here the CDR3 reads CASSLYSGRYEQYF. In DNA, the CDR3 is TGTGCCAGCAGCCTTTATAGCGGGAGGTACGAGCAGTACTTC. The V call is TRBV14, the J call TRBJ2-7; 10 bases are a match to TRBD2. In germline, CDR1 is SGHDN, CDR2 FVKESK. The CDR3 covers 14 residues. Germline trimming cut 4 bases from V and 4 bases from J; bases unmatched to any gene: 4.

CDR3 coding DNA: TGCGCCAGCAGTGAGTCGGCGAGGGCCTCTGCCCCTCAGCCCCAGCATTTT. This gives the protein CASSESARASAPQPQHF. The chain recombines TRBV10-2 with TRBJ1-5, with unresolved D. Germline V lookup: CDR1 WSHSY, CDR2 SAAADI. The CDR3 contains 17 residues. The V end lost 0 bases, the J end lost 6 bases, and 18 bases lay between the germline ends.

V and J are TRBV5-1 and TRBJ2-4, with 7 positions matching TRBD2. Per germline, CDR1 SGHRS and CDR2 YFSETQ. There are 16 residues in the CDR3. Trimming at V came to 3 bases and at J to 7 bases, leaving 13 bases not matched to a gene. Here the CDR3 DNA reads TGCGCCAGCAGCTCGTCGGGGGGATATGGAGTGAACATTCAGTACTTC. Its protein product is CASSSSGGYGVNIQYF.